The text below deals with one TCR beta chain. This CDR3 has 14 residues. The V segment lost 6 bases and the J segment 6 bases; nucleotides outside the gene matches: 8. Per the germline V gene, CDR1 is MNHEY and CDR2 is SVGEGT. The data belong to a study of blood T cell repertoires in COVID-19. Assay used: immunoSEQ multiplex PCR; TCRdb lists only in-frame clones, some missing. The sample holds about 150,000 clones; around 87% are singletons and the top ten take over 3.5%. The sequenced sample was peripheral blood. The chain couples TRBV6-2 or TRBV6-3 to TRBJ2-7; TRBD1 aligns across 10 bases. This clonotype was obtained from an older woman with active or convalescent COVID-19. In nucleotides, the CDR3 is TGTGCCAGCAGCCAAGGGACAGGGGTTGGCGAGCAGTACTTC. Translated, it gives CASSQGTGVGEQYF.